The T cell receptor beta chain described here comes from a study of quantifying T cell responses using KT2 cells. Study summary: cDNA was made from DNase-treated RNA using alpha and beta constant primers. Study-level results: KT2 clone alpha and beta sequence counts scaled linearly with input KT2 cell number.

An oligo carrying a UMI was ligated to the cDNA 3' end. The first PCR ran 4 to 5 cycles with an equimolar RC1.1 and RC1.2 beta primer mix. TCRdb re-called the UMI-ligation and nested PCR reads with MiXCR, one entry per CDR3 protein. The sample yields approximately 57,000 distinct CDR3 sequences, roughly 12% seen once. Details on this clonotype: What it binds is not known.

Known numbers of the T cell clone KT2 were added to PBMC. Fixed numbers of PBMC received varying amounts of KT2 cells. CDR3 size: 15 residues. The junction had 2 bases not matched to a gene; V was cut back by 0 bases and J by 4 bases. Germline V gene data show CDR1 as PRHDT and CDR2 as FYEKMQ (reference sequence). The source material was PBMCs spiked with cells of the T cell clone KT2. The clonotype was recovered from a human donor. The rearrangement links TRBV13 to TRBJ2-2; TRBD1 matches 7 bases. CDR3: CASSLGDRFTGELFF. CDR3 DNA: TGTGCCAGCAGCTTAGGGGACAGGTTCACCGGGGAGCTGTTTTTT.